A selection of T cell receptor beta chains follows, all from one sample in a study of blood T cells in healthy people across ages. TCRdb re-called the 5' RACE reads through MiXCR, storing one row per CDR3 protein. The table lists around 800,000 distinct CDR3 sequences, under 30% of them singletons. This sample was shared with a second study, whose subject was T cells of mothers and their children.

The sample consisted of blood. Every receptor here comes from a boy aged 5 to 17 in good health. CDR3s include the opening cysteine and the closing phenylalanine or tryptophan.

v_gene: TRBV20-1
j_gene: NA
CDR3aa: CSARLPGASGGPVETQYF

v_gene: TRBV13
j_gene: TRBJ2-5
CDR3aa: CASSLGGYQYQETQYF

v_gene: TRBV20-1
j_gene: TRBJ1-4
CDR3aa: CSARDAGRDNEKLFF

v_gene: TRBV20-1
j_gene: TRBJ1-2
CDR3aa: CSAELGQGAGGYTF

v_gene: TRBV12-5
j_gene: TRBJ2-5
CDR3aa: CASGSGTGGIGETQYF

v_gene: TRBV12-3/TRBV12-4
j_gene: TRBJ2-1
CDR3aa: CASSIGTGGRNEQFF

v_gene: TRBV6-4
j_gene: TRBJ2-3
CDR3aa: CASSDGGSGGADTQYF

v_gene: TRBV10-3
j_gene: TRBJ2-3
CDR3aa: CAIRGGSGGQNTDTQYF

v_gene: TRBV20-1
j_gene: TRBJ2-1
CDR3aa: CSAEREIAYNEQFF

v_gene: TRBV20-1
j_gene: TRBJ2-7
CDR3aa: CSAREGRPEQYF

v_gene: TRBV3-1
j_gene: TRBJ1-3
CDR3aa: CASSQRTGNTIYF

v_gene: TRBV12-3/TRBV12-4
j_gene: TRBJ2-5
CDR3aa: CASSFSGKLEQYF

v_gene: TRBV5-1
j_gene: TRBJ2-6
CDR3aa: CASSLEGGSKAGANVLTF

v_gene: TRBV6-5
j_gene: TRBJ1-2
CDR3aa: CASRTGGVSYGYTF

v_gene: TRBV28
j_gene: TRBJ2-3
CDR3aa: CASSPPSGLTDTQYF

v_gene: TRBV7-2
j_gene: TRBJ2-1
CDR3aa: CASSYLHNEQFF

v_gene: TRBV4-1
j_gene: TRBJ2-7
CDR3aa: CASSQGRDRGFYEQYF

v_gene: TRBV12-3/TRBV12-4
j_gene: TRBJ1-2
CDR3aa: CASSFFPSEGYTF

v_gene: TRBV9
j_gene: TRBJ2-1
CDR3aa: CASSVGGTSRYNEQFF

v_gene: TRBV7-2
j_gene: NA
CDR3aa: CASSFRRGAETQYF

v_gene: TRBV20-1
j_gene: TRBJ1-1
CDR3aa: CSARVSTEAFF

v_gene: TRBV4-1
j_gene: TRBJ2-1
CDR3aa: CASSQGIPTSGRNNEQFF

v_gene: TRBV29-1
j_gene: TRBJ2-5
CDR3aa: CSVRWSPGDETQYF

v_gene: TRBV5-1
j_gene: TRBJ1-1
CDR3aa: CASLIRPGVSEAFF

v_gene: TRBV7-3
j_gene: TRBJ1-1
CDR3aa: CASSLEGASTEAFF

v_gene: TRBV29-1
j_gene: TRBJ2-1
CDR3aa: CSVKDPYNEQFF

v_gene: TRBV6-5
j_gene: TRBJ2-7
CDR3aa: CASSETGLGSYEQYF

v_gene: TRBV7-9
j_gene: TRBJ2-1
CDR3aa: CASSLAAGGKSYNEQFF